This T cell receptor (beta chain) was obtained from a study of T cell responses to AZD1222 COVID-19 vaccine. Profiling relied on immunoSEQ multiplex PCR, and the TCRdb table lists in-frame clones only, not all of them. The top ten clones hold 2.3% of a sample with 150,000 to 200,000 clones, 85% to 95% of them seen once. This CDR3 comprises 15 residues. The gene calls are TRBV21-1 and TRBJ1-1; the table assigns TRBD1, which was not confirmed against the DNA. TRBV21-1 is a known pseudogene. The TCR was taken from an adult in good health. This sample comprised peripheral blood, obtained on day 0 of AZD1222 vaccination. The CDR3 is CASTPWRTVNTEAFF. CDR3 bases: TGTGCCAGCACCCCCTGGAGGACAGTGAACACTGAAGCTTTCTTT.